The table lists the clone carrying this T cell receptor beta chain with a few counts. Its antigen is undetermined. The data were obtained in a study of T cell repertoires in cytomegalovirus infection. With 6 bases removed from V and 2 bases from J, the gap between germline ends came to 19 bases. CDR3 length: 17 residues. TCRdb re-analysed the reads in MiXCR, keeping a single row per CDR3 protein. The sample yields some 270,000 distinct CDR3 sequences, approximately 22% seen once. The sample in question was cultured PBMCs, obtained from culture after CMV antigen stimulation. The rearrangement uses TRBV12-3 or TRBV12-4 and TRBJ1-4; weak D call: TRBD1 (5 bases). This clonotype was obtained from a human donor in good health (CMV status not recorded). Some clones in this sample may be carry-over from other donors' samples. In DNA form, the CDR3 reads TGTGCCAGCAGGAGGGGAAGGCGAGGCGAGACTAATGAAAAACTGTTTTTT. Protein product: CASRRGRRGETNEKLFF.